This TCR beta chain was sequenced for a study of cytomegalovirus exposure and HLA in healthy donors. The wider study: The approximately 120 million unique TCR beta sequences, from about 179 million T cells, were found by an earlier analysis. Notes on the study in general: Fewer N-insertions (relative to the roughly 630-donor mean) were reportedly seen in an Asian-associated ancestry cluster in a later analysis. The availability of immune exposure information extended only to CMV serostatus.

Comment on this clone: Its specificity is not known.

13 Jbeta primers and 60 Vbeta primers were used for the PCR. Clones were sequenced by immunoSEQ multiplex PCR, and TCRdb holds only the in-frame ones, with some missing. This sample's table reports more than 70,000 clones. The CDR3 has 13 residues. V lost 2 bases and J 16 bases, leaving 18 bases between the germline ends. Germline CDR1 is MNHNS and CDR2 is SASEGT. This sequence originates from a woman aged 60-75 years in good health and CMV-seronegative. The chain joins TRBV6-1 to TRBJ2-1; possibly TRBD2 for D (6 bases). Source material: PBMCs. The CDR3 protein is CASSETRVAAAFF. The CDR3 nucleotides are TGTGCCAGCAGTGAAACCAGGGTAGCGGCTGCTTTCTTC.